The 24 T cell receptor beta chains in this list originate from one sample, sequenced in a study of CD8 T cells in ankylosing spondylitis. TCRdb independently ran MiXCR on the 5' RACE reads; one entry per CDR3 protein. Of 350,000 to 450,000 distinct CDR3 sequences in the sample, around 20% were seen once. Sequenced: blood, either unsorted or a sorted T cell fraction (not recorded which). The source is a male donor with ankylosing spondylitis or in good health (not recorded which).

There are a few counts of this clonotype. V is TRBV7-9 and J is TRBJ2-1; D is undetermined. This CDR3 contains 12 residues. The germline gives CDR1 SEHNR, CDR2 FQNEAQ (reference sequence). Trimming stripped 4 bases from V and 10 bases from J, with 11 bases between. The CDR3, as DNA: TGTGCCAGCAGCTCGATTAGGCAGGAGCAGTTCTTC. It encodes CASSSIRQEQFF.

The V and J genes are TRBV10-3 and TRBJ2-1; D possibly uses TRBD1 or TRBD2 (5 bases each). Per germline, CDR1 ENHRY and CDR2 SYGVKD. This CDR3 spans 12 amino acids. V was shortened by 10 bases and J by 6 bases, with 13 bases between the two germline ends. This CDR3 is CATALGGNEQFF. The CDR3 coding sequence is TGTGCCACCGCCCTTGGGGGCAATGAGCAGTTCTTC.

On this clonotype itself: Sequence at one end of the junction differs from germline and may be a read error. This chain joins TRBV30 and TRBJ2-1; a possible D gene is TRBD1 (5 bases). Per germline, CDR1 GTSNPN and CDR2 SVGIG (reference sequence). CDR3 length equals 12 residues. Here the CDR3 DNA reads TGTGCCTGGAGTGTACAGGCCAGGCTCACTCTATTC. Its protein product is CAWSVQARLTLF.

This clonotype has a handful of counts. The chain combines TRBV20-1 with TRBJ1-5, with no clear D. CDR1 DFQATT and CDR2 SNEGSKA come from the germline V gene (reference sequence). The ends were cut back, 5 bases at V and 2 bases at J, with 16 bases in the middle. The CDR3 sequence is 15 residues long. The DNA for the CDR3 is TGCAGTGCTGATGACGAGTTTTCTGGCAATCAGCCCCAGCATTTT. Its translation: CSADDEFSGNQPQHF.

This clonotype came up a few times. The genes are TRBV10-1 and TRBJ2-1; D is unresolved. Germline V gene lookup returns CDR1 WNHNN and CDR2 SYGVQD (reference sequence). V lost 8 bases to trimming and J lost 7 bases, with 15 bases between them. CDR3 length: 13 residues. CDR3 coding DNA: TGCGCCAGCTCGGCCGGGTTCGGGAATGAGCAGTTCTTC. Translation: CASSAGFGNEQFF.

This chain links TRBV28 with TRBJ1-2; D perhaps matches TRBD1 (6 bases). Per germline, CDR1 MDHEN and CDR2 SYDVKM. This CDR3 is 13 amino acids long. Trimming pared 10 bases from V and 0 bases from J, leaving 12 bases between. CDR3 loop: CAIQGWANYGYTF. DNA of the CDR3: TGTGCCATCCAGGGGTGGGCTAACTATGGCTACACCTTC.

This clonotype was seen more than once but under ten times. The V and J genes are TRBV11-2 and TRBJ1-1; no definite D call. The CDR3 covers 13 residues. V was pared by 1 base and J by 9 bases, with 12 bases between. CDR1 and CDR2 from the germline V gene are SGHAT and FQNNGV. The CDR3, as DNA: TGTGCCAGCAGCTTAGGGGCATTGGCCCAAGCTTTCTTT. This gives the protein CASSLGALAQAFF.

The chain is built from TRBV5-6 and TRBJ2-7, with a possible D match to TRBD1 (5 bases). The CDR3 loop spans 14 amino acids. V gave up 0 bases and J gave up 5 bases, with 12 bases separating them. Germline V gene data show CDR1 as SGHDT and CDR2 as YYEEEE. CDR3 region: CASSLGGFLDEQYF. The CDR3 bases are TGTGCCAGCAGCTTGGGGGGCTTTCTAGACGAGCAGTACTTC.

CDR3 DNA sequence: TGTGCCAGCAGCTTGGTCCTAGGGGCCCCTGAAGCTTTCTTT. It encodes CASSLVLGAPEAFF. This chain joins TRBV7-9 and TRBJ1-1; tentative D call: TRBD1 (5 bases). The CDR3 is 14 residues long. The germline CDR1 and CDR2 sequences are SEHNR and FQNEAQ (reference sequence). The germline V and J ends were trimmed by 3 bases and 6 bases, with 14 bases remaining between them.

This clonotype has more than one count but fewer than ten. The chain carries TRBV10-2 and TRBJ2-1, with D possibly being TRBD2 (7 bases). V shed 3 bases and J shed 7 bases, with 13 bases lying between them. The CDR3 has 14 residues. Germline CDR1 and CDR2: WSHSY and SAAADI. Here the CDR3 DNA reads TGCGCCAGCAGTGATTTGGGGGGGCTAAATGAGCAGTTCTTC. The encoded protein is CASSDLGGLNEQFF.

The chain carries TRBV29-1 and TRBJ2-5; D remains ambiguous. V was pared by 2 bases and J by 5 bases, with 3 bases between. Germline V gene sequence: CDR1 SQVTM, CDR2 ANQGSEA. This CDR3 is built from 10 residues. CDR3 in DNA: TGCAGCGTTGAACCTGAGACCCAGTACTTC. Translation gives CSVEPETQYF.

This chain connects TRBV10-1 to TRBJ2-1; weak D call: TRBD2 (6 bases). The germline V and J ends were trimmed by 6 bases and 10 bases, with 16 bases remaining between them. CDR3 length equals 13 residues. CDR1 and CDR2 (germline): WNHNN, SYGVQD (reference sequence). The chain's CDR3 is CASSSGSRGEQFF. In DNA form, the CDR3 reads TGCGCCAGCAGCTCCGGGTCCCGGGGGGAGCAGTTCTTC.

V gene TRBV29-1 combines with J gene TRBJ2-3, with TRBD2 matching 7 bases. The CDR3 extends over 16 amino acids. CDR1 and CDR2 (germline): SQVTM, ANQGSEA. Trimming took 4 bases from V and 0 from J; bases not matched to a gene: 10. The CDR3 loop reads CSVGGGDFASTDTQYF. The DNA of the CDR3 is TGCAGCGTTGGGGGGGGGGACTTTGCTAGCACAGATACGCAGTATTTT.

This clonotype was counted between two and nine times. The CDR3 nucleotides read TGTGCCAGCCCACAGGGTCGATCGGGTCAGCCCCAGCATTTT. It specifies CASPQGRSGQPQHF. The chain combines TRBV25-1 with TRBJ1-5; D perhaps matches TRBD1 (6 bases). The CDR3 loop spans 14 amino acids. Germline CDR1 and CDR2: MGHDK and SYGVNS. V lost 8 bases to trimming and J lost 6 bases, with 17 bases between them.

Many counts were recorded for this clonotype. The chain recombines TRBV12-3 or TRBV12-4 with TRBJ1-1, with 7 bases matching TRBD1. The junction had 5 bases not matched to a gene; V was cut back by 4 bases and J by 12 bases. The CDR3 has 11 amino acids. CDR3 sequence reads: CASSSKGQTFF. The CDR3 DNA reads TGTGCCAGCAGTTCTAAGGGACAGACTTTCTTT.

This sequence joins TRBV7-9 and TRBJ2-7; TRBD1 is a possible D gene (5 bases). CDR3 size: 13 residues. Trimming removed 5 bases at V and 9 bases at J, with 17 bases between. Germline values: CDR1 SEHNR, CDR2 FQNEAQ (reference sequence). CDR3 residues: CASSHNRSAGQYF. The CDR3 nucleotides read TGTGCCAGCAGCCACAACAGGTCTGCCGGGCAGTACTTC.

The chain uses TRBV5-6 and TRBJ2-7; 7 bases map to TRBD1. This CDR3 is 13 amino acids long. Germline V gene lookup returns CDR1 SGHDT and CDR2 YYEEEE. The V segment lost 4 bases and the J segment 3 bases; nucleotides outside the gene matches: 4. CDR3 loop: CASSRGQYYEQYF. Here the CDR3 DNA reads TGTGCCAGCAGCCGGGGACAGTACTACGAGCAGTACTTC.

The genes are TRBV2 and TRBJ2-1; D call uncertain. Germline assignment: CDR1 SNHLY and CDR2 FYNNEI. This CDR3 is built from 16 residues. Trimming took off 4 bases at V and 2 bases at J, with 15 bases between the two ends. CDR3 in DNA: TGTGCCAGCAGTGTCGACGGTTCCGACACCTACAATGAGCAGTTCTTC. It specifies CASSVDGSDTYNEQFF.

The CDR3 loop is CASSPAQIPTDTQYF. CDR3 sequence (DNA): TGTGCCAGCAGCCCGGCCCAGATCCCCACAGATACGCAGTATTTT. V is TRBV6-2 or TRBV6-3 and J is TRBJ2-3, with D hard to call. The ends were cut back, 6 bases at V and 2 bases at J, with 15 bases in the middle. The germline V gene has CDR1 MNHEY and CDR2 SVGEGT. CDR3 length: 15 amino acids.

The V gene is TRBV12-3 or TRBV12-4, the J gene TRBJ1-1; the D is unclear. V lost 5 bases to trimming and J lost 1 base, with 11 bases between them. CDR3 length equals 14 residues. The CDR3 region has the DNA TGTGCCAGCAGTCCCCGACTTCGGAACACTGAAGCTTTCTTT. Protein sequence: CASSPRLRNTEAFF.

The chain couples TRBV10-3 to TRBJ2-5; D is possibly TRBD2 (6 bases). V dropped 0 bases and J dropped 2 bases, with 10 bases sitting between them. In germline, CDR1 is ENHRY, CDR2 SYGVKD. This CDR3 contains 15 residues. DNA for the CDR3: TGTGCCATCAGTGAGTCGCGGGCGGGGCAAGAGACCCAGTACTTC. Protein product: CAISESRAGQETQYF.

This clonotype has more than one count but fewer than ten. V and J are TRBV14 and TRBJ2-3, with TRBD2 identical over 10 bases. Germline loops: CDR1 SGHDN, CDR2 FVKESK. V dropped 4 bases and J dropped 5; count of bases not matched to a gene: 12. There are 17 residues in the CDR3. The CDR3 nucleotides are TGTGCCAGCAGCCTCACCGTTAGCGGGGGGCCGTTAGATACGCAGTATTTT. Encoded protein: CASSLTVSGGPLDTQYF.

This clonotype occurred a few times. The chain is built from TRBV19 and TRBJ2-3; D gene uncertain. Germline lookup yields CDR1 LNHDA and CDR2 SQIVND (reference sequence). Between the trimmed V and J ends, which lost 4 bases and 5 bases, there was a span of 7 bases. This CDR3 contains 12 residues. The CDR3 DNA reads as TGTGCCAGTAGTACTTTTGAAGATACGCAGTATTTT. Protein sequence: CASSTFEDTQYF. Complete variable domain (other parts from reference TRBV19 and TRBJ2-3): DGGITQSPKYLFRKEGQNVTLSCEQNLNHDAMYWYRQDPGQGLRLIYYSQIVNDFQKGDIAEGYSVSREKKESFPLTVTSAQKNPTAFYLCASSTFEDTQYFGPGTRLTVL.

This clonotype was recorded a few times. The chain is built from TRBV20-1 and TRBJ1-1, with 7 bases identical to TRBD1. The CDR3 has 16 residues. Trimming at V came to 0 bases and at J to 2 bases, leaving 9 bases not matched to a gene. CDR1 and CDR2 from the germline V gene are DFQATT and SNEGSKA (reference sequence). This CDR3 reads CSARDLGQDVNTEAFF. The CDR3 bases are TGCAGTGCTAGAGATCTCGGACAGGACGTAAACACTGAAGCTTTCTTT.